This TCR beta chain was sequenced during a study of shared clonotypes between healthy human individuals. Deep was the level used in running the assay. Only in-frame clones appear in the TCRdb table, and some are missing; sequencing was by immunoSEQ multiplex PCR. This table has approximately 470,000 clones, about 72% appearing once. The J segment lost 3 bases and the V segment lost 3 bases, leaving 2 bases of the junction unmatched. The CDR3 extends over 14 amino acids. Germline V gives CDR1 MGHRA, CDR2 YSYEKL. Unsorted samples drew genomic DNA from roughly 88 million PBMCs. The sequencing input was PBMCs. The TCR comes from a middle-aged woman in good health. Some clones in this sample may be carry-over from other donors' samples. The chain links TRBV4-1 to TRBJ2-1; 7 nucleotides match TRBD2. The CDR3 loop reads CASSHERDYNEQFF. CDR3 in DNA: TGCGCCAGCAGCCACGAGCGGGACTACAATGAGCAGTTCTTC.